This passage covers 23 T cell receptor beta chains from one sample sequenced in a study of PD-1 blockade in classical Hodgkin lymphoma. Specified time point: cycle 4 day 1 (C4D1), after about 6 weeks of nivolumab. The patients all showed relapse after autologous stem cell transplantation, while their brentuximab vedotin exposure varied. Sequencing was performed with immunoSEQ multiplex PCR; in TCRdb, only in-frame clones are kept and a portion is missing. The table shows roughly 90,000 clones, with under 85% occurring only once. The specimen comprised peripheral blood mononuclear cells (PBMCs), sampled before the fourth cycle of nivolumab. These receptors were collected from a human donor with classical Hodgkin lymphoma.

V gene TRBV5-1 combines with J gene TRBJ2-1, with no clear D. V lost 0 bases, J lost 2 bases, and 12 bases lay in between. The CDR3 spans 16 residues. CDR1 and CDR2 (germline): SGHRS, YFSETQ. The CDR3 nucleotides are TGCGCCAGCAGCTTGGAGAGTCTACCCACCTACAATGAGCAGTTCTTC. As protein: CASSLESLPTYNEQFF.

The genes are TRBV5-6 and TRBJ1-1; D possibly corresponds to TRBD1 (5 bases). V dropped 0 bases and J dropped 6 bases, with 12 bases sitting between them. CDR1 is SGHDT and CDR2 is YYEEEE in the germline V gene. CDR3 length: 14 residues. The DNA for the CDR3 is TGTGCCAGCAGCTTGGCAGGGCGTCCGGCTGAAGCTTTCTTT. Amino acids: CASSLAGRPAEAFF.

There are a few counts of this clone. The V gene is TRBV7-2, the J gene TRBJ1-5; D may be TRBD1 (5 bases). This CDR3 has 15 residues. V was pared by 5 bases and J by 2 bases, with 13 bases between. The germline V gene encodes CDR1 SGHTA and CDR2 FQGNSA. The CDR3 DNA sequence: TGTGCCAGCAGCCGCGAGGCGGGGGGCAATCAGCCCCAGCATTTT. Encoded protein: CASSREAGGNQPQHF.

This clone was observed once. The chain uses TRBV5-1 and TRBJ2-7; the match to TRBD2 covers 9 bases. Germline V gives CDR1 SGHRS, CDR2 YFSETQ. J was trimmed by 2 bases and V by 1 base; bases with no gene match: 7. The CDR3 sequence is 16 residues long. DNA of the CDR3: TGCGCCAGCAGCTTGAGGGCTAGCGGGGAAGCCTACGAGCAGTACTTC. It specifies CASSLRASGEAYEQYF.

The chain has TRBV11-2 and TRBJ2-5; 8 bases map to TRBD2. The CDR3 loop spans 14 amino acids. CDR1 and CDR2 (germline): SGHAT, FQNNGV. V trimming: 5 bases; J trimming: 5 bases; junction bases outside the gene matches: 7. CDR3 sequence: CASSLREGRETQYF. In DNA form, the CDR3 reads TGTGCCAGCAGCCTTCGGGAGGGACGCGAGACCCAGTACTTC. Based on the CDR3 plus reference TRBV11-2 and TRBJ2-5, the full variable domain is EAGVAQSPRYKIIEKRQSVAFWCNPISGHATLYWYQQILGQGPKLLIQFQNNGVVDDSQLPKDRFSAERLKGVDSTLKIQPAKLEDSAVYLCASSLREGRETQYFGPGTRLLVL.

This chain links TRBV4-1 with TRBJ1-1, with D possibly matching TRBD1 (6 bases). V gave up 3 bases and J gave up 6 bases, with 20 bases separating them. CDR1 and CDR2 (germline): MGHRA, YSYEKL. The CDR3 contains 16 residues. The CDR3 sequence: CASSQLLTGRRAEAFF. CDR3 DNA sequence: TGCGCCAGCAGCCAGCTTCTTACAGGGAGGAGGGCTGAAGCTTTCTTT.

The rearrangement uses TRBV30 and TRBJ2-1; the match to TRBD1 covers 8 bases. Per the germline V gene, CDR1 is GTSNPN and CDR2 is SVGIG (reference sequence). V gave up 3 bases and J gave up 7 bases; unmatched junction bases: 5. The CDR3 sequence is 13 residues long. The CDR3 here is CAWRTGTGNEQFF. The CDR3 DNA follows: TGTGCCTGGAGAACTGGGACAGGTAATGAGCAGTTCTTC.

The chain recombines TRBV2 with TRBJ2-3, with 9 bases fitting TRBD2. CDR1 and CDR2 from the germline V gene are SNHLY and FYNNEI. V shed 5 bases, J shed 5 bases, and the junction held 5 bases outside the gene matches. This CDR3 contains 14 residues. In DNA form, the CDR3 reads TGTGCCAGCAGTATTGGGACTAGCCAAGATACGCAGTATTTT. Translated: CASSIGTSQDTQYF. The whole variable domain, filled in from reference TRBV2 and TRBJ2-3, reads EPEVTQTPSHQVTQMGQEVILRCVPISNHLYFYWYRQILGQKVEFLVSFYNNEISEKSEIFDDQFSVERPDGSNFTLKIRSTKLEDSAMYFCASSIGTSQDTQYFGPGTRLTVL.

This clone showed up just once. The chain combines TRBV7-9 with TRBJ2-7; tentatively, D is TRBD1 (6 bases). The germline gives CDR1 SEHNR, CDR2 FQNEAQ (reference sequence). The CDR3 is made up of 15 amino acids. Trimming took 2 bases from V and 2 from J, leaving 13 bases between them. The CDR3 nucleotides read TGTGCCAGCAGCTTATTGGGGACAACTACCTACGAGCAGTACTTC. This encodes CASSLLGTTTYEQYF.

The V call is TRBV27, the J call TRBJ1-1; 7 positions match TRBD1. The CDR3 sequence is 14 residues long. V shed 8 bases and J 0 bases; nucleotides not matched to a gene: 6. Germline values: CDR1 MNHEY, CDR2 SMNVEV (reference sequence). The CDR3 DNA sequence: TGTGCCAGCTGGGGACAGTTCATGAACACTGAAGCTTTCTTT. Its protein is CASWGQFMNTEAFF.

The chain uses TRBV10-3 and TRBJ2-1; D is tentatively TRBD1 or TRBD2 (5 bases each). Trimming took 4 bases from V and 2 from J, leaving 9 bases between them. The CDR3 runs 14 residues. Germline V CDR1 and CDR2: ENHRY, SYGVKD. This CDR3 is CAISGDAAYNEQFF. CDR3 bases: TGTGCCATCAGTGGGGACGCCGCCTACAATGAGCAGTTCTTC.

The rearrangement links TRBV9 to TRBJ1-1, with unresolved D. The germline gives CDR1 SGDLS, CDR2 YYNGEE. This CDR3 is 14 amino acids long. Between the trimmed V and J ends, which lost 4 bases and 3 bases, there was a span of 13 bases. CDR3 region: CASSPRVADTEAFF. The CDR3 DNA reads TGTGCCAGCAGCCCTCGGGTAGCGGACACTGAAGCTTTCTTT.

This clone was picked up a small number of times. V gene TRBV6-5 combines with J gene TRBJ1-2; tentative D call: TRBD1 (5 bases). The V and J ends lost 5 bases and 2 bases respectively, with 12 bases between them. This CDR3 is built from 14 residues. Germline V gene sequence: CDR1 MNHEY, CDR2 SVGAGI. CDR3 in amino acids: CASSNRLENYGYTF. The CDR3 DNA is TGTGCCAGCAGTAACAGGCTGGAGAACTATGGCTACACCTTC.

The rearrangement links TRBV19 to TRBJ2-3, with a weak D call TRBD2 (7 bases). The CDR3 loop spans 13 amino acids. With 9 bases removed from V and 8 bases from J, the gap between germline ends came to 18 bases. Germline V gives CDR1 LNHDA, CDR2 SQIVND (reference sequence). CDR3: CASGGNGGRTQYF. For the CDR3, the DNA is TGTGCCAGCGGGGGGAATGGGGGCCGTACGCAGTATTTT.

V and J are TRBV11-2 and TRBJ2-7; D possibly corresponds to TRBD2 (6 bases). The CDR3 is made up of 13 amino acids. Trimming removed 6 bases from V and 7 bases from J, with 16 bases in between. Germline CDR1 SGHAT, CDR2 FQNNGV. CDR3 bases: TGTGCCAGCAGACCCTGGGGGGTAGGGGAGCAGTACTTC. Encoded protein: CASRPWGVGEQYF.

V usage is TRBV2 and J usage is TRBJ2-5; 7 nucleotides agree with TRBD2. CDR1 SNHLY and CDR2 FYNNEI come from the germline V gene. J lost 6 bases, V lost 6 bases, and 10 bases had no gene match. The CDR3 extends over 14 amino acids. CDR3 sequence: CASSLLREKKTQYF. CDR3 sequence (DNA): TGTGCCAGCAGCCTTTTGCGGGAGAAAAAGACCCAGTACTTC. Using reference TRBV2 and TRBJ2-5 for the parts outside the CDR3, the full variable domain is EPEVTQTPSHQVTQMGQEVILRCVPISNHLYFYWYRQILGQKVEFLVSFYNNEISEKSEIFDDQFSVERPDGSNFTLKIRSTKLEDSAMYFCASSLLREKKTQYFGPGTRLLVL.

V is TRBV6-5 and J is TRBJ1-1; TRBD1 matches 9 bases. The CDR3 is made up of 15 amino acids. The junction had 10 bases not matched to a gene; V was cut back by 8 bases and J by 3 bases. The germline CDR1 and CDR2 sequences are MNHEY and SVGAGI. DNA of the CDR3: TGTGCCAGCGCTCCGGACAGGGGTAAGGACACTGAAGCTTTCTTT. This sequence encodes CASAPDRGKDTEAFF.

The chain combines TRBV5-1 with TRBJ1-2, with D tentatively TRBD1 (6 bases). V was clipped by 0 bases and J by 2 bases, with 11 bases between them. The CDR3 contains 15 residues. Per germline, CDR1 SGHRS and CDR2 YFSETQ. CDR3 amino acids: CASSLEGRGNYGYTF. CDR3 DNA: TGCGCCAGCAGCTTGGAGGGCAGGGGAAACTATGGCTACACCTTC.

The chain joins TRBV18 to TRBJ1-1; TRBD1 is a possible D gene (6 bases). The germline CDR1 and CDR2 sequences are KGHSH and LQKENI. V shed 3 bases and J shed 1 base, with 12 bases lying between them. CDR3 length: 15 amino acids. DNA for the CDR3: TGTGCCAGCTCACCGACCCGGGACACGAACACTGAAGCTTTCTTT. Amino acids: CASSPTRDTNTEAFF.

In DNA, the CDR3 is TGCGCCAGCAGCTGGGACGCGATGAACACTGAAGCTTTCTTT. It is translated as CASSWDAMNTEAFF. The chain uses TRBV4-3 and TRBJ1-1, with TRBD1 as a possible D gene (5 bases). The CDR3 loop spans 14 amino acids. V lost 5 bases and J lost 0, with 10 bases in between. Germline loops: CDR1 LGHNA, CDR2 YSLEER.

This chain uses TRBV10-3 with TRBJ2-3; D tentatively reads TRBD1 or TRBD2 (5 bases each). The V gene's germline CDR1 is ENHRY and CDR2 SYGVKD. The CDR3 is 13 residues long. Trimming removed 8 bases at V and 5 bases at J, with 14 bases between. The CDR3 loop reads CAIGQGAQDTQYF. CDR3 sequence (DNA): TGTGCCATCGGGCAGGGAGCTCAAGATACGCAGTATTTT.

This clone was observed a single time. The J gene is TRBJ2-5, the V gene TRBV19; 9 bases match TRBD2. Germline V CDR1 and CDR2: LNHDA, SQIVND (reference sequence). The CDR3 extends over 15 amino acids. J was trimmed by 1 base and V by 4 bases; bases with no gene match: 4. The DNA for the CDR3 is TGTGCCAGTAGTAAAGCGGGAGGCCCCCAAGAGACCCAGTACTTC. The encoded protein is CASSKAGGPQETQYF.

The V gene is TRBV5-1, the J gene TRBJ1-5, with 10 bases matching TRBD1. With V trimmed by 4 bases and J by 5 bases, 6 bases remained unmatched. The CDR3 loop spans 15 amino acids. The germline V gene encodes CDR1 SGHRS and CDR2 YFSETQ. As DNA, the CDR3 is TGCGCCAGCAGCGTGACAGGGGGCTGGGATCAGCCCCAGCATTTT. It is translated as CASSVTGGWDQPQHF.